This TCR beta chain appears in the sequencing data of a study of vaccination and CD4 T cells after COVID-19. Sequenced with the Oncomine TCR Beta short-read assay was DNA taken from cultured CD4+ T cells. TCRdb re-called the PCR reads with MiXCR, one entry per CDR3 protein. Found here are over 5,000 distinct CDR3 sequences, 62% of them singletons; the top ten hold roughly half. The CDR3 loop spans 15 amino acids. Per the germline V gene, CDR1 is ENHRY and CDR2 is SYGVKD. Deletions cut 0 bases from V and 2 bases from J, with 10 bases between. Regarding treatment: roughly 10-day PBMC culture with coronavirus spike peptide pools or control peptides (ViraFEST assay). Before the COVID-19 pandemic (2011-2018), CD4+ T cells were obtained from the unexposed donor. Concerning this clonotype itself: The antigen remains unidentified.

The chain links TRBV10-3 to TRBJ1-2; no firm D call. The receptor's source is a human donor in good health. The sample taken for sequencing was CD4+ T cells from blood, cultured in vitro. The CDR3 nucleotides are TGTGCCATCAGTGAGTCTCCGGGAGGGAACTATGGCTACACCTTC. Amino acids: CAISESPGGNYGYTF.